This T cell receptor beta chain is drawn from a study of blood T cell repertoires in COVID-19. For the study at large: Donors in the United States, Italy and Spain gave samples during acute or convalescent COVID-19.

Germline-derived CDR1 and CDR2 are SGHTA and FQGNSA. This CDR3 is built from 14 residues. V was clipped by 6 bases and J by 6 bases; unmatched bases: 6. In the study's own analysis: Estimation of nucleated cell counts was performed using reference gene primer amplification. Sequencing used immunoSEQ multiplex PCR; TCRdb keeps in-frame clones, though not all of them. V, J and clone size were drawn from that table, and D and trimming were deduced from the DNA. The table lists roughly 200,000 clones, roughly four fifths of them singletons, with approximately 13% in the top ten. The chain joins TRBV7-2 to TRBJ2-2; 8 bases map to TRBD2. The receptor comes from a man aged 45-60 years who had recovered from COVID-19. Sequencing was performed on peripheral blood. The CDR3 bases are TGTGCCAGCAGGAGAGCGGGAGATTCCGGGGAGCTGTTTTTT. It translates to CASRRAGDSGELFF.